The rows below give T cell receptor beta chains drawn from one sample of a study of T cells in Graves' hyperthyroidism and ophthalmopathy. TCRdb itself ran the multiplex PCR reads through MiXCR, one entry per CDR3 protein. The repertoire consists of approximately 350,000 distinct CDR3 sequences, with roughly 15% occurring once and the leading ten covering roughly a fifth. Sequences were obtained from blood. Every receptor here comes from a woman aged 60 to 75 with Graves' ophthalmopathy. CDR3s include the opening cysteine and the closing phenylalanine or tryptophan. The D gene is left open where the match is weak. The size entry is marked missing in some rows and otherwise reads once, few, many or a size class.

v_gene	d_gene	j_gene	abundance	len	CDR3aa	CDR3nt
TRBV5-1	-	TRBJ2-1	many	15	CASRPAVSSYNEQFF	TGCGCCAGCCGGCCGGCGGTGAGCTCCTACAATGAGCAGTTCTTC
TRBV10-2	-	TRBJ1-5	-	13	CASNSGNNQPQHF	TGCGCCAGCAATTCCGGGAACAATCAGCCCCAGCATTTT
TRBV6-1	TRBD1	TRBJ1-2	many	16	CASSNRKGQGAKGYTF	TGTGCCAGCAGCAACCGGAAGGGCCAGGGGGCGAAAGGCTACACCTTC
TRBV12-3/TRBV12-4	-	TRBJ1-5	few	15	CASSGGVTLNQPQHF	TGTGCCAGCAGTGGGGGGGTCACTTTGAATCAGCCCCAGCATTTT
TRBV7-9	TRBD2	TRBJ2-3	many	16	CASSPLRAGRFHTQYF	TGTGCCAGCAGCCCTCTGAGAGCGGGAAGGTTCCATACGCAGTATTTT
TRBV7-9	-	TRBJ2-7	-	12	CASSSRPDEQYF	TGTGCCAGCAGCTCACGACCCGACGAGCAGTACTTC
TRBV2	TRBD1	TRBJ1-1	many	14	CASSRQGGDTESFF	TGTGCCAGCAGTAGGCAGGGGGGAGACACTGAATCTTTCTTT
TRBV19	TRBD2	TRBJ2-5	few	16	CASRATSGRFIETQYF	TGTGCCAGTAGGGCGACTAGCGGGAGATTTATCGAGACCCAGTACTTC
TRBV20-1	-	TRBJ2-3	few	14	CSARPGSNTDTQYF	TGCAGTGCTAGACCCGGGAGCAACACAGATACGCAGTATTTT
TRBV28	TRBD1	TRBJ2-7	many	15	CASSPTGGHTYEQYF	TGTGCCAGCAGTCCGACAGGGGGTCATACCTACGAGCAGTACTTC
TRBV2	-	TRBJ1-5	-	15	CASSEQFYSNQPQHF	TGTGCCAGCAGTGAACAGTTTTATAGCAATCAGCCCCAGCATTTT
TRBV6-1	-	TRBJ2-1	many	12	CASSPEQVKQFF	TGTGCCAGCAGTCCGGAACAGGTGAAGCAGTTCTTC
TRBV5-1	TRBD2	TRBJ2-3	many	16	CASSLDAGASTDTQYF	TGCGCCAGCAGCTTGGATGCGGGAGCGTCCACAGATACGCAGTATTTT
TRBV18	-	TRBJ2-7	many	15	CASSPGQGGLDEQYF	TGTGCCAGCTCACCGGGGCAGGGGGGCCTCGACGAGCAGTACTTC
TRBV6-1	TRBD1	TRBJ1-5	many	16	CASLSDRGLSYQPQHF	TGTGCCAGCCTGTCCGACAGGGGGCTTTCTTATCAGCCCCAGCATTTT
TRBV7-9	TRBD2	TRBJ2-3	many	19	CASSFGRLALLAGEDTQYF	TGTGCCAGCAGCTTTGGAAGACTCGCCTTGCTAGCGGGCGAAGATACGCAGTATTTT
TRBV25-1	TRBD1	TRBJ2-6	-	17	CASTQGTGPSGANVLTF	TGTGCCAGCACCCAGGGGACAGGGCCTTCTGGGGCCAACGTCCTGACTTTC
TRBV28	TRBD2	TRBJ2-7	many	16	CASRRPGLAGRHEQYF	TGTGCCAGCAGACGACCGGGACTAGCGGGAAGACACGAGCAGTACTTC
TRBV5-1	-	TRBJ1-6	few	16	CASSLAEGLMSSPLHF	TGCGCCAGCAGCTTGGCTGAGGGCCTAATGTCTTCACCCCTCCACTTT
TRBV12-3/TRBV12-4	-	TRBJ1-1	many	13	CASSLGSNTEAFF	TGTGCCAGCAGTTTGGGATCGAACACTGAAGCTTTCTTT
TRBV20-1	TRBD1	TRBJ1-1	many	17	CSARDLGTGYSGTEAFF	TGCAGTGCTAGAGATCTAGGGACAGGGTATTCGGGCACTGAAGCTTTCTTT
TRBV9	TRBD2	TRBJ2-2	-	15	CASSGIAGGSGELFF	TGTGCCAGCAGCGGAATAGCGGGAGGGTCCGGGGAGCTGTTTTTT
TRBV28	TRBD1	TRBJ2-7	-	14	CASEGAAPSYEQYF	TGTGCCAGCGAGGGGGCGGCCCCCTCCTACGAGCAGTACTTC
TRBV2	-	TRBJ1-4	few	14	CASSDRAGDNQLFF	TGTGCCAGCAGTGACCGGGCTGGAGACAATCAACTGTTTTTT